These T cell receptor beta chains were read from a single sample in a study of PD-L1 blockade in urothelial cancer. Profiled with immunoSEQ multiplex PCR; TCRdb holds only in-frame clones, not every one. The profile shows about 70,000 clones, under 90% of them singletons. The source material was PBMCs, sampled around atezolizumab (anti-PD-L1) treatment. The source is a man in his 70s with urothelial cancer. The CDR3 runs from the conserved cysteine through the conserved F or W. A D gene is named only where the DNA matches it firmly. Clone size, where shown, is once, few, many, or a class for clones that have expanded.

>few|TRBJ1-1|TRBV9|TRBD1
TGTGCCAGCAGCGTAGGGCAGGGGGGAACTGAAGCTTTCTTT
CASSVGQGGTEAFF
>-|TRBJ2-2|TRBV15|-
TGTGCCACCAGCAGAGGGATGGCTCCCAGGGGCGGGGAGCTGTTTTTT
CATSRGMAPRGGELFF
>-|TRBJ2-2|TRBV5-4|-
TGTGCCAGCGCGGGGCGGGAGAACACCGGGGAGCTGTTTTTT
CASAGRENTGELFF
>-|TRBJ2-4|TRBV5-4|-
TGTGCCAGCAGTAGACAGTACGAAAACATTCAGTACTTC
CASSRQYENIQYF
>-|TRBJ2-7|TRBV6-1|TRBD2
TGTGCCAGCAGTGTAAGGACTAGCGGGGGAACCTACGAGCAGTACTTC
CASSVRTSGGTYEQYF
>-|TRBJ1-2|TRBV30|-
TGTGCCTGGAGTAGATACGGCTATGGCTACACCTTC
CAWSRYGYGYTF
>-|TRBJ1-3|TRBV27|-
TGTGCCAGCAGTTTATTCCAAGGACAGGGAAACACCATATATTTT
CASSLFQGQGNTIYF
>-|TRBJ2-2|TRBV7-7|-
TGTGCCAGCAGCTTAGCCGGCACCGGGGAGCTGTTTTTT
CASSLAGTGELFF
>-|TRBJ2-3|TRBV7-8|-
TGTGCCAGCAGCCCACTTGGGGGGATGGGTTCCGTCACAGATACGCAGTATTTT
CASSPLGGMGSVTDTQYF
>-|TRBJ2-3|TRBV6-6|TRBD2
TGTGCCAGCAGTTACGTGGGAGGGCCCACAGATACGCAGTATTTT
CASSYVGGPTDTQYF
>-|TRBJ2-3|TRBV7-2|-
TGTGCCAGCAGCTTAGGGCCGGGAGAAGTGACAGATACGCAGTATTTT
CASSLGPGEVTDTQYF
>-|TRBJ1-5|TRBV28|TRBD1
TGTGCCAGCAGTTTGAGACAGGGCAGCAATCAGCCCCAGCATTTT
CASSLRQGSNQPQHF
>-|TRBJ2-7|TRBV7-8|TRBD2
TGTGCCAGCAGCTTAGATGCGGGAGGGGGTTACGAGCAGTACTTC
CASSLDAGGGYEQYF
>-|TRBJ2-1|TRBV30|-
TGTGCCTGGAGTGTAAGAACGAGCTCCTACAATGAGCAGTTCTTC
CAWSVRTSSYNEQFF
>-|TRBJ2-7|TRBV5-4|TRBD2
TGTGCCAGCAGCTTGACTAGCGGGAGCTCCTACGAGCAGTACTTC
CASSLTSGSSYEQYF
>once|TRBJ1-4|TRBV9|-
TGTGCCAGCGGCAGGGGAAATGAAAAACTGTTTTTT
CASGRGNEKLFF
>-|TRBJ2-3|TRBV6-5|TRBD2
TGTGCCAGCAGTTACCGGCTAGCGGGGAACACAGATACGCAGTATTTT
CASSYRLAGNTDTQYF
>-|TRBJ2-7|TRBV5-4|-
TGTGCCAGCAGCTATATCGGCTCCTACGAGCAGTACTTC
CASSYIGSYEQYF
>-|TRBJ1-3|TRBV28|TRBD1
TGTGCCAGCAGTAGAAGGCTGGGACAGGGGACTGGAAACACCATATATTTT
CASSRRLGQGTGNTIYF
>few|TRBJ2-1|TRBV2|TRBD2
TGTGCCAGCAGTGATTTGCTTCTAGCGGGAGGGCCAAGTGAGCAGTTCTTC
CASSDLLLAGGPSEQFF
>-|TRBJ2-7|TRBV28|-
TGTGCCAGCAGGACAGGCGACTACGAGCAGTACTTC
CASRTGDYEQYF
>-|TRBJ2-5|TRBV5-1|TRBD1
TGCGCCAGCAGTCAACGGGACAGGGCCGAGACCCAGTACTTC
CASSQRDRAETQYF
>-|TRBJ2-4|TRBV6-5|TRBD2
TGTGCCAGCAGGCGGGGGGACCCCAAAAACATTCAGTACTTC
CASRRGDPKNIQYF
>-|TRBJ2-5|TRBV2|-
TGTGCCAGGGAGACAGGCATCCAAGAGACCCAGTACTTC
CARETGIQETQYF
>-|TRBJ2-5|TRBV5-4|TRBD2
TGTGCCAGCAGCTTGGTCAAAGCGGGAGGGCGCGAGACCCAGTACTTC
CASSLVKAGGRETQYF
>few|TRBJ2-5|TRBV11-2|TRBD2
TGTGCCAGCAGCTTAGGTTCTAGCGGGAGGGCCGAGGAGACCCAGTACTTC
CASSLGSSGRAEETQYF
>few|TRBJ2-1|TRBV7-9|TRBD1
TGTGCCAGCAGCCACCCCGGGACAGGGAAGAAGTCCTACAATGAGCAGTTCTTC
CASSHPGTGKKSYNEQFF
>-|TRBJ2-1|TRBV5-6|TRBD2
TGTGCCAGCAGCTTGTTGGGTCTAGCGGGAGGGTACAATGAGCAGTTCTTC
CASSLLGLAGGYNEQFF
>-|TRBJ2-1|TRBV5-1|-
TGCGCCAGCAGCTTACGGGAGTGGAATGAGCAGTTCTTC
CASSLREWNEQFF
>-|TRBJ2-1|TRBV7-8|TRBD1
TGTGCCAGCAGCTTAGCGGGACAGGGGGCGATCGTCGGGCAGTTCTTC
CASSLAGQGAIVGQFF
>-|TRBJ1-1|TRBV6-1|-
TGTGCCAGCGTGGGTGGAGGGACGGGACCTGAAGCTTTCTTT
CASVGGGTGPEAFF
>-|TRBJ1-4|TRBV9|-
TGTGCCAGCAGCCCCGAGGGCCTTAATGAAAAACTGTTTTTT
CASSPEGLNEKLFF
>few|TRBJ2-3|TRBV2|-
TGTGCCAGCAGTGAACGTGGGGGCGGGAGATCCACAGATACGCAGTATTTT
CASSERGGGRSTDTQYF
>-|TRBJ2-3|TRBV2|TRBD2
TGTGCCAGCAGTGGGGGTAGCGGGAGAGCAGATACGCAGTATTTT
CASSGGSGRADTQYF
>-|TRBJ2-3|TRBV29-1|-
TGCAGCGTTGCCAGTCTGGGAGGCGGCACAGATACGCAGTATTTT
CSVASLGGGTDTQYF
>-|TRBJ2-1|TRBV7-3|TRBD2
TGTGCCAGCAGGGCAAGCGGGAGGGATCACAATGAGCAGTTCTTC
CASRASGRDHNEQFF
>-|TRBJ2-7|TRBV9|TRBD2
TGTGCCAGCAGCTCCGGGACTAGCGGCTTGTACGAGCAGTACTTC
CASSSGTSGLYEQYF
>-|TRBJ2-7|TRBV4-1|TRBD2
TGCGCCAGCAGCCAAGATGGGACCCCGGGACTAGCGGGAAGGGTGGGTAGGGAGCAGTACTTC
CASSQDGTPGLAGRVGREQYF
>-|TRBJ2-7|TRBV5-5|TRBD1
TGTGCCAGCAGTTGGGAACAGGGGATTCTAGGCGAGCAGTACTTC
CASSWEQGILGEQYF
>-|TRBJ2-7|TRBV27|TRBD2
TGTGCCAGCAGTTCACTAGCGGGAGGCGCCTACGAGCAGTACTTC
CASSSLAGGAYEQYF
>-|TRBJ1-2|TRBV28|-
TGTGCCAGCAGTTCGTTGTATGGCTACACCTTC
CASSSLYGYTF